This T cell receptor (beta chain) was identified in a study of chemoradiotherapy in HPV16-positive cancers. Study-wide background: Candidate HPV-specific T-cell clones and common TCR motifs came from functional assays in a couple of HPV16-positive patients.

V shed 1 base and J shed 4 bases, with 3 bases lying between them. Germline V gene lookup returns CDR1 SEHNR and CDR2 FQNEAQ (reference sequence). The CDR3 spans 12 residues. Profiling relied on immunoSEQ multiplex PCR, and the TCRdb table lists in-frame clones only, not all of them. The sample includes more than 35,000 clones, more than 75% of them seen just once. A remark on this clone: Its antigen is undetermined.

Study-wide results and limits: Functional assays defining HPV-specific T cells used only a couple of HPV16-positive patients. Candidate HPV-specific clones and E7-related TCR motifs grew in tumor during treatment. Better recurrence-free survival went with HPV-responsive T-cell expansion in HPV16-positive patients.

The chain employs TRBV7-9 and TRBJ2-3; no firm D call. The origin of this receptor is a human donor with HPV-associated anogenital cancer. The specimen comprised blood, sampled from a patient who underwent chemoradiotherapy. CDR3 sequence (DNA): TGTGCCAGCAGCTTAGACGCAGATACGCAGTATTTT. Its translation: CASSLDADTQYF.